The clone carrying this T cell receptor beta chain was observed a handful of times. This record belongs to a study of patients and donors after allogeneic stem cell transplantation. TCRdb processed the RT-PCR reads anew with MiXCR; each CDR3 protein has one entry. The data show about a million distinct CDR3 sequences, with approximately 18% seen just once and roughly 6.4% held by the top ten. CDR1 and CDR2 (germline): DFQATT, SNEGSKA (reference sequence). Trimming at V came to 4 bases and at J to 7 bases, leaving 3 bases not matched to a gene. This CDR3 contains 13 residues. The chain joins TRBV20-1 to TRBJ2-1; TRBD1 agrees at 11 bases. Sequencing was done on a sample of blood, either unsorted or a sorted T cell fraction (not recorded which). This clonotype was obtained from a human donor who was either an allogeneic HSCT recipient or a stem cell or donor lymphocyte infusion donor (not recorded which). It is not recorded whose cells these are; they may come from a transplant donor. The CDR3 sequence is CSANWDRGNEQFF. In DNA, the CDR3 is TGCAGTGCTAACTGGGACAGGGGGAATGAGCAGTTCTTC.